This T cell receptor beta chain was recovered during a study of cytomegalovirus exposure and HLA in healthy donors. Study-level points and caveats: It was in a later analysis that TCR association rates were seen to vary by HLA locus, highest for DRB1 and lowest for HLA-C. What TCR beta sequences reportedly achieved was accurate prediction of HLA-A and HLA-B alleles in most subjects. Per a prior analysis, the majority of TCR beta V segments were productive roughly 90% or roughly 30% of the time. On later analysis, the bulk of CMV-associated TCR beta chains appeared to be HLA-restricted.

V gave up 7 bases and J gave up 0 bases; unmatched junction bases: 5. There are 15 residues in the CDR3. Germline values: CDR1 MGHRA, CDR2 YSYEKL. PCR used 60 Vbeta primers and 13 Jbeta primers. Generated by immunoSEQ multiplex PCR, the TCRdb table keeps only in-frame clones and is missing some. Of 100,000 or so clones in the sample, approximately 80% were seen once. Comments on this clone: Its target is not known.

The TCR originated in a woman between 18 and 29 years old in good health and CMV-seronegative. Sequenced: PBMCs. The chain is built from TRBV4-1 and TRBJ2-3, with TRBD1 matching over 9 bases. The chain's CDR3 is CASKGTGKSTDTQYF. CDR3 nucleotide sequence: TGCGCCAGCAAGGGGACAGGGAAAAGCACAGATACGCAGTATTTT.